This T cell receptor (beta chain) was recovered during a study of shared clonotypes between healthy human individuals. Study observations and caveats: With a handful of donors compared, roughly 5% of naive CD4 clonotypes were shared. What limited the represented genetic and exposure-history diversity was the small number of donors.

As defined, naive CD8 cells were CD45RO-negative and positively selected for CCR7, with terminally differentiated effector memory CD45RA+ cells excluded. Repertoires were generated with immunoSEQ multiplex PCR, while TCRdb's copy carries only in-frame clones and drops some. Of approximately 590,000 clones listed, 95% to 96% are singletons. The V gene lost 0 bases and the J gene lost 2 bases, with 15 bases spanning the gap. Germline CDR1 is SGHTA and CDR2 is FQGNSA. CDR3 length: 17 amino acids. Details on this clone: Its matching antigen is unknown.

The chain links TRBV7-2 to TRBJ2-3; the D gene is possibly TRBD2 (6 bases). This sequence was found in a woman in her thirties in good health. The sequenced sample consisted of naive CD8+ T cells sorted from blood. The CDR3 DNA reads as TGTGCCAGCAGCTTAGCGCCTTTGGCGGGGTACACAGATACGCAGTATTTT. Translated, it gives CASSLAPLAGYTDTQYF.